The 14 T cell receptor beta chains below come from one sample, sequenced in a study of CD8 T cells in ankylosing spondylitis (dated by TCRdb to 2016 to 2017). Overall study outcomes, separate from this receptor: A TCR beta motif made up of several highly homologous amino acid variants appeared to be characteristic of blood from ankylosing spondylitis patients.

These TCRs are of unknown antigen specificity. Library preparation employed 5' RACE. The sequencer listed for this sample is Illumina HiSeq 2500. Clones were called with MiXCR by TCRdb after fastp trimmed the public reads at Q25, and only in-frame beta chains were retained. Each entry merges the rows of one CDR3 protein and shows their most common DNA and genes. In this sample the table shows almost 400,000 distinct CDR3 sequences, approximately 20% of which occur a single time. Clones ranked in the top ten supply approximately 15% of the sample. The sample taken for sequencing was blood, either unsorted or a sorted T cell fraction (not recorded which). These TCRs come from a male donor with ankylosing spondylitis.

This clonotype was seen a few times. V is TRBV10-3 and J is TRBJ2-5, with D possibly TRBD2 on 6 matching bases. Germline CDR1 ENHRY, CDR2 SYGVKD. The V end lost 4 bases, the J end lost 2 bases, and 14 bases lay between the germline ends. This CDR3 contains 15 residues. CDR3 sequence (DNA): TGTGCCATCAGTGGTAATAGCGGTTCACAAGAGACCCAGTACTTC. Residues: CAISGNSGSQETQYF.

This clonotype was counted between two and nine times. The rearrangement uses TRBV5-1 and TRBJ2-5; unclear D gene. V gave up 2 bases and J gave up 2 bases, with 13 bases separating them. Germline V gene data show CDR1 as SGHRS and CDR2 as YFSETQ. The CDR3 runs 15 residues. CDR3 residues: CASSLYGPRQETQYF. The CDR3 DNA follows: TGCGCCAGCAGCTTATATGGTCCCAGACAAGAGACCCAGTACTTC.

This clonotype was picked up a small number of times. The V gene is TRBV4-1, the J gene TRBJ2-2; 9 bases match TRBD1. The CDR3 length is 16 residues. Germline V CDR1 and CDR2: MGHRA, YSYEKL. Trimming cost V 2 bases and J 1 base; bases outside gene matches: 2. CDR3: CASSQTGGRNTGELFF. The CDR3 coding sequence is TGCGCCAGCAGCCAAACAGGGGGCAGGAACACCGGGGAGCTGTTTTTT.

This clonotype was detected only a few times. The CDR3 DNA reads as TGTGCCACCAGCCCTGATTTGAGCGCCTCCTACGAGCAGTACTTC. It encodes CATSPDLSASYEQYF. The genes are TRBV15 and TRBJ2-7; D uncertain. V was trimmed by 5 bases and J by 0 bases, leaving 14 bases between them. CDR3 length: 15 residues. Germline V gene sequence: CDR1 LNHNV, CDR2 YYDKDF (reference sequence). Combining the CDR3 with reference TRBV15 and TRBJ2-7 gives the whole variable domain DAMVIQNPRYQVTQFGKPVTLSCSQTLNHNVMYWYQQKSSQAPKLLFHYYDKDFNNEADTPDNFQSRRPNTSFCFLDIRSPGLGDTAMYLCATSPDLSASYEQYFGPGTRLTVT.

The J gene is TRBJ2-2, the V gene TRBV7-3, with a weak D call TRBD2 (6 bases). CDR1 is SGHTA and CDR2 is FQGTGA in the germline V gene. The CDR3 loop spans 13 amino acids. Trimming pared 2 bases from V and 7 bases from J, leaving 8 bases between. CDR3 DNA: TGTGCCAGCAGCTTAGCGGGGATCGGGGAGCTGTTTTTT. It translates to CASSLAGIGELFF.

This clonotype was seen a few times. V gene TRBV28 combines with J gene TRBJ2-7; 10 positions agree with TRBD2. This CDR3 has 14 residues. V shed 6 bases and J 8 bases; nucleotides not matched to a gene: 10. CDR1 and CDR2 (germline): MDHEN, SYDVKM. The CDR3 nucleotides read TGTGCCAGCAGCCCAGGACTAGCGGCCCATCAGCAGTACTTC. This encodes CASSPGLAAHQQYF.

V and J are TRBV7-2 and TRBJ1-1; D call uncertain. The CDR3 totals 15 residues. Germline CDR1 SGHTA, CDR2 FQGNSA. V was pared by 5 bases and J by 0 bases, with 13 bases between. The CDR3: CASSRFRTLNTEAFF. In DNA form, the CDR3 reads TGTGCCAGCAGCCGTTTTAGGACTTTGAACACTGAAGCTTTCTTT.

The chain is built from TRBV3-1 and TRBJ2-4, with no clear D. Trimming cost V 1 base and J 16 bases, with 17 bases left between them. This CDR3 has 13 amino acids. CDR1 is LGHDT, CDR2 YNNKEL, per germline (reference sequence). This chain's CDR3 is CASSQALVPMTYF. The CDR3 DNA is TGTGCCAGCAGCCAAGCATTGGTACCGATGACTTACTTC.

The V and J genes are TRBV5-1 and TRBJ2-3, with no clear D. Germline V gene lookup returns CDR1 SGHRS and CDR2 YFSETQ. The CDR3 runs 13 residues. Trimming left V 4 bases short and J 4 bases short, with 10 bases between. As DNA, the CDR3 is TGCGCCAGCAGCACGCTAGGCGCAGATACGCAGTATTTT. This encodes CASSTLGADTQYF.

This chain joins TRBV19 and TRBJ2-1; D is undetermined. V was cut by 0 bases and J by 3 bases, with 6 bases left in between. CDR3 length equals 14 residues. Germline assignment: CDR1 LNHDA and CDR2 SQIVND (reference sequence). CDR3 sequence reads: CASSIEIYYNEQFF. Here the CDR3 DNA reads TGTGCCAGTAGTATAGAAATCTACTACAATGAGCAGTTCTTC. Full variable domain (remainder filled in from reference TRBV19 and TRBJ2-1): DGGITQSPKYLFRKEGQNVTLSCEQNLNHDAMYWYRQDPGQGLRLIYYSQIVNDFQKGDIAEGYSVSREKKESFPLTVTSAQKNPTAFYLCASSIEIYYNEQFFGPGTRLTVL.

This clonotype was seen only once. The rearrangement links TRBV24-1 to TRBJ2-1, with 9 nucleotides matching TRBD2. Looked up from germline, CDR1 is KGHDR and CDR2 is SFDVKD. V lost 3 bases, J lost 7 bases, and 12 bases stayed unmatched. This CDR3 has 17 residues. Written as DNA, the CDR3 is TGTGCCACCAGTGATCACCTAGGCGGGAGGGCGGTGAATGAGCAGTTCTTC. As protein: CATSDHLGGRAVNEQFF.

This clonotype was seen many times. This chain links TRBV29-1 with TRBJ2-5, with 7 bases that match TRBD2. J lost 5 bases, V lost 7 bases, and 10 bases had no gene match. Germline CDR1 is SQVTM and CDR2 is ANQGSEA. This CDR3 comprises 13 residues. CDR3 sequence reads: CSGREIVLETQYF. CDR3 coding DNA: TGCAGCGGGCGGGAGATAGTCCTGGAGACCCAGTACTTC.

This clonotype was picked up a small number of times. V gene TRBV20-1 combines with J gene TRBJ1-2, with 9 nucleotides matching TRBD1. CDR3 length: 14 amino acids. V lost 5 bases, J lost 4 bases, and 8 bases stayed unmatched. Per the germline V gene, CDR1 is DFQATT and CDR2 is SNEGSKA (reference sequence). CDR3 coding DNA: TGCAGTGCTCAATCCGGGACAGGGATCTATGGCTACACCTTC. As protein: CSAQSGTGIYGYTF.

The V and J genes are TRBV28 and TRBJ1-1; 9 bases line up with TRBD1. Germline CDR1 MDHEN, CDR2 SYDVKM. The length of the CDR3 is 16 residues. The V and J ends lost 2 bases and 3 bases, in that order; junction bases with no gene match: 7. The CDR3 loop reads CASSLLGQGIHTEAFF. The DNA for the CDR3 is TGTGCCAGCAGTTTACTTGGACAGGGGATCCACACTGAAGCTTTCTTT.